This T cell receptor (beta chain) was sequenced in a study of OX40 agonist ivuxolimab in advanced cancers. Regarding the study in general: Ivuxolimab was a fully human IgG2 agonistic monoclonal antibody targeting the costimulatory receptor OX40 (CD134). Peripheral TCRbeta sequencing aimed to test whether ivuxolimab altered TCR sequence diversity and caused clonal T-cell expansion. Patients were allowed to have had prior anti-PD-1, anti-PD-L1 or anti-CTLA-4 therapy, and 40% to 45% of the dose-escalation patients had previously received checkpoint inhibitors. Intravenous ivuxolimab was administered to patients every 2 weeks at six dose levels: 0.01, 0.1, 0.3, 1.5, 3 and 10 mg/kg. Partial responses occurred in three dose-escalation patients: two with cutaneous melanoma and one with hepatocellular carcinoma. The dose-escalation cohort was roughly 83% male with a mean age of around 62 years, ranging from roughly 20 to 85. The paper covers the monotherapy dose-escalation part of the phase I ivuxolimab trial, which included N = 52 patients. Among the roughly 52 dose-escalation patients, about 19 had hepatocellular carcinoma, approximately 15 melanoma, 9 renal cell carcinoma and 9 head and neck cancer. The study at large found these results: Partial responders in the 0.1-3.0 mg/kg groups had among the lowest normalized peripheral clonal expansion, especially among CD8+ T cells. Antigen specificity was not determined for the clonally expanded peripheral T cells. At doses of 0.1 to 3.0 mg/kg, clonal expansion of both CD4+ and CD8+ blood T cells was observed from baseline to week 6. After ivuxolimab, expanded clones were on average more numerous among CD8+ T cells than among CD4+ T cells. Low levels of normalized T-cell clonal expansion were also seen in some nonresponding patients.

Genomic DNA was extracted from sorted cells for sequencing of the TCRbeta CDR3 region. The immunoSEQ Assay was used to sequence the TCRbeta CDR3 regions. TCRdb's version of the immuneACCESS table is confined to in-frame rearrangements and falls short of the full clone set. An unresolved V gene accounts for under half of the shortfall where checked; the remainder is of unknown origin. Present in this sample are about 74,000 clones, roughly 88% of which were seen just once. The ten largest make up 0.75% to 1% of the sample. The trial excluded patients who had a history of autoimmune disease or were on systemic immunosuppression. Peripheral blood for TCR sequencing was collected from all dose cohorts at baseline, on cycle 4 day 1, and on cycle 7 day 1. The samples were taken from a phase I, first-in-human, multicenter, open-label dose-escalation trial of ivuxolimab. The trial enrolled adults with locally advanced or metastatic head and neck squamous cell, hepatocellular, melanoma or renal cell carcinoma. Before TCR sequencing, CD4+ T cells and CD8+ T cells were sorted from peripheral blood as separate populations.

Of note for this clone: Its antigen is currently not known. The input lacks base qualities; no much larger clone sits a single base away.

The TCR was taken from an adult with an advanced solid tumor such as melanoma, head and neck, liver or kidney cancer. Sequencing was performed on CD4+ or CD8+ T cells sorted from blood, taken in a trial of the OX40 agonist ivuxolimab.

The bases are TGTGCCAGTAGTGACAGTAATGTTTACGAGCAGTACTTC. This encodes CASSDSNVYEQYF. The rearranged chain carries TRBV19 and TRBJ2-7; tentative D gene TRBD1, with 5 bases matching. CDR1 and CDR2, looked up from the germline V gene (reference sequence), are LNHDA and SQIVND. The CDR3 runs 13 amino acids, cysteine and phenylalanine included. CDR3 DNA is the only sequence kept; it has 39 bases, read in frame from the first base. Relative to germline, V is 5 bases shorter and J is 4 bases shorter, with 12 bases between their ends.